This T cell receptor (beta chain) was recorded in a study of molecular identifiers for immune sequencing clone quantification. Overall study results and limits: Highly expanded clone sizes could end up underestimated if a barcode were shared by identical TCR molecules. Clones with over 20 RNA copies captured over 98% of effector molecules but under 1% of naive ones.

TCRdb used MiXCR to reprocess the PCR reads, holding one entry per CDR3 protein. The sample has around 300,000 distinct CDR3 sequences; 24% are singletons. The CDR3 loop spans 17 amino acids. The V end was cut by 1 base, the J end by 3 bases, with 13 bases between. The V gene's germline CDR1 is SGHDN and CDR2 FVKESK. Naive CD8 T cells were picked out by sorting for CD8+CD4-CCR7+CD45RA+. This clonotype appeared many times. What it binds is unknown. The sample comprised naive CD8+ T cells from blood, with Jurkat cell RNA spiked in. Described subset: FACS-sorted CD8+CD4-CCR7+CD45RA+ naive T cells. This sequence was found in a human donor in good health. Some libraries in this study had Jurkat cell RNA spiked in. This sequence joins TRBV14 and TRBJ2-6; D is undetermined. CDR3 in DNA: TGTGCCAGCAGCCAAGTGCTGGTACGGTATGGGGCCAACGTCCTGACTTTC. Amino acid sequence: CASSQVLVRYGANVLTF.